This T cell receptor (beta chain) came from a study of T cells in Graves' hyperthyroidism and ophthalmopathy. The V gene lost 0 bases and the J gene lost 5 bases, with 7 bases spanning the gap. The CDR3 consists of 13 residues. Per the germline V gene, CDR1 is MNHEY and CDR2 is SVGAGI. The sample holds many counts of this clonotype. Researchers barred patients who had uncontrolled infection, other autoimmune disease, pregnancy or lactation. Diagnostic assessment was based on clinical symptoms, serum thyroxine and TRAb, thyroid ultrasound and orbital computed tomography. Researchers took RNA transcripts and amplified the TCR beta CDR3 regions from them. Initially, a first-round RT-PCR of the TCR CDR3 employed the HTBI primer set. TCRdb reprocessed the multiplex PCR reads via MiXCR and lists one record per CDR3 protein. The table has fewer than 600,000 distinct CDR3 sequences, 14% seen once.

The chain employs TRBV6-5 and TRBJ2-5; no clear D gene. This sequence originates from a woman aged 40 to 50 with Graves' hyperthyroidism. The sequenced material came from blood. CDR3 protein: CASSYSRSETQYF. CDR3 DNA sequence: TGTGCCAGCAGTTACTCCCGCTCTGAGACCCAGTACTTC.